The rows below give T cell receptor beta chains drawn from one sample of a study of regulatory T cells in long-lasting Graves disease. A single record per CDR3 protein comes from TCRdb applying MiXCR to the multiplex PCR reads. The repertoire has 360,000 or so distinct CDR3 sequences, approximately 12% of them found once; the top ten carry over 15%. These records were also assigned to another study, of T cells in Graves' hyperthyroidism and ophthalmopathy.

The sequencing here drew on peripheral blood mononuclear cells (PBMCs), taken at new diagnosis, from a patient treated with antithyroid drugs. These receptors were obtained from a woman between 18 and 30 years old with Graves disease. CDR3s include the opening cysteine and the closing phenylalanine or tryptophan. Fields, in order: clone size, V gene, D gene, J gene, CDR3 DNA, CDR3 protein. A D gene is named only where the DNA matches it firmly. Clone size is given for some rows only: seen once, a few or many times, or a class if the clone is expanded.

few	TRBV5-6	-	TRBJ2-1	TGTGCCAGCAGCTTGAAGGATGGCGATGAGCAGTTCTTC	CASSLKDGDEQFF
-	TRBV10-3	-	TRBJ2-1	TGTGCCATCAGTGAGTCGAACGGGCTGGAGCAGTTCTTC	CAISESNGLEQFF
few	TRBV6-5	-	TRBJ2-1	TGTGCCAGCAGTTCCACAGAATTCCTCTCCAATGAGCAGTTCTTC	CASSSTEFLSNEQFF
many	TRBV9	TRBD2	TRBJ2-1	TGTGCCAGCAGCGTAGTTGCGGGGGGAGGGAATGAGCAGTTCTTC	CASSVVAGGGNEQFF
few	TRBV29-1	TRBD1	TRBJ1-1	TGCAGCTTCGCCGGAGGGGACAGGGGAGCTTTCTTT	CSFAGGDRGAFF
many	TRBV3-1	-	TRBJ1-5	TGTGCCAGCAGCCGAATGTATAGCAATCAGCCCCAGCATTTT	CASSRMYSNQPQHF
many	TRBV12-3/TRBV12-4	TRBD2	TRBJ2-3	TGTGCCAGCACCGAGTTAGCGGGAGGGAGCCTAACAGATACGCAGTATTTT	CASTELAGGSLTDTQYF
many	TRBV28	TRBD2	TRBJ2-5	TGTGCCAGCAGTTCCCTGGACTCTCCATGGGGGGGAGAGACCCAGTACTTC	CASSSLDSPWGGETQYF
many	TRBV5-5	-	TRBJ1-2	TGTGCCAGCAGCTTGGACCATTATGGCTACACCTTC	CASSLDHYGYTF
-	TRBV7-9	-	TRBJ1-2	TGTGCCAGCAGCTCCCGGGACAACTTTAACTATGGCTACACCTTC	CASSSRDNFNYGYTF
many	TRBV5-5	-	TRBJ1-3	TGTGCCAGCAGCTTCCTCTCTTCCGGGATCTCTGGAAACACCATATATTTT	CASSFLSSGISGNTIYF
many	TRBV11-3	TRBD1	TRBJ2-3	TGTGCCAGCAGCTATGGGACAGGGGGCGGCACAGATACGCAGTATTTT	CASSYGTGGGTDTQYF
many	TRBV7-2	-	TRBJ1-2	TGTGCCGGCAGCCCAAGGGGTTGGGAAAACTATGGCTACACCTTC	CAGSPRGWENYGYTF
many	TRBV5-1	-	TRBJ2-2	TGCGCCAGCAGCTCCCTAGAACCCGGGGAGCTGTTTTTT	CASSSLEPGELFF
many	TRBV7-2	-	TRBJ2-3	TGCGCCAGCAGCCGGTCTCTTAGCACAGATACGCAGTATTTT	CASSRSLSTDTQYF
many	TRBV12-3/TRBV12-4	-	TRBJ2-7	TGTGCCAGCAGTTTAAGGGGACCCCTCTACGAGCAGTACTTC	CASSLRGPLYEQYF
many	TRBV20-1	-	TRBJ2-5	TGCAGTGCTAGAGATCTAGGGAGGGGGGAGACCCAGTACTTC	CSARDLGRGETQYF
many	TRBV12-3/TRBV12-4	-	TRBJ2-5	TGTGCCAGCAGTGTCACTAGCCGGGAGACCCAGTACTTC	CASSVTSRETQYF
many	TRBV20-1	-	TRBJ1-2	TGCAGTGCTAGCCGACAGGCCACGTCCCCGGGGGGCTACACCTTC	CSASRQATSPGGYTF
many	TRBV6-5	-	TRBJ2-1	TGTGCCAGCAGTTACTCACCTCTCGGGGCCTACAATGAGCAGTTCTTC	CASSYSPLGAYNEQFF
many	TRBV18	-	TRBJ1-3	TGTGCCAGCTCACCGGGTACAGGGACTGGAAACACCATATATTTT	CASSPGTGTGNTIYF
many	TRBV7-8	TRBD2	TRBJ2-2	TGTGCCAGCAGCTTAGCCGGGACTAGCGGGATCGGGGAGCTGTTTTTT	CASSLAGTSGIGELFF
many	TRBV5-1	TRBD2	TRBJ2-3	TGCGCCAGCAGCGAACTAGCGGGGGGGGTTACAGATACGCAGTATTTT	CASSELAGGVTDTQYF
many	TRBV14	-	TRBJ2-5	TGTGCCAGCAGCCAAGGAAGTCAACCTCAAGAGACCCAGTACTTC	CASSQGSQPQETQYF
-	TRBV20-1	TRBD2	TRBJ2-5	TGCAGTCTTAGCGGGATTGAGACCCAGTACTTC	CSLSGIETQYF